Listed here are 22 T cell receptor beta chains from one sample, sequenced in a study of shared clonotypes between healthy human individuals. TCRdb keeps only in-frame clones here, not all; method: immunoSEQ multiplex PCR. Of roughly 1.4 million clones listed, 98% are singletons. Sequencing input: naive CD4+ T cells sorted from blood. As to subset: CD45RA+ positively selected. The receptor set was obtained from a young man in good health.

This clone showed up just once. V is TRBV10-1 and J is TRBJ2-1, with TRBD2 identical over 10 bases. Trimming at V came to 0 bases and at J to 8 bases, leaving 13 bases not matched to a gene. Germline lookup yields CDR1 WNHNN and CDR2 SYGVQD (reference sequence). This CDR3 has 18 residues. The CDR3: CASSESQGGLANIDEQFF. The CDR3 nucleotides are TGCGCCAGCAGTGAGTCACAAGGGGGACTAGCGAATATCGATGAGCAGTTCTTC.

The CDR3 DNA follows: TGCGCCAGCAGCCTTCATGACAGGGCCTACGAGCAGTACTTC. It encodes CASSLHDRAYEQYF. This chain joins TRBV4-1 and TRBJ2-7; TRBD1 matches 7 bases. J was trimmed by 2 bases and V by 4 bases; bases with no gene match: 5. Germline V CDR1 and CDR2: MGHRA, YSYEKL. The CDR3 has 14 amino acids.

The gene calls are TRBV5-1 and TRBJ2-4; 7 bases align to TRBD1. Germline CDR1 and CDR2: SGHRS and YFSETQ. The V and J ends lost 0 bases and 0 bases, in that order; junction bases with no gene match: 15. This CDR3 has 20 residues. The CDR3 is CASSLEWGQPLVLAKNIQYF. The DNA of the CDR3 is TGCGCCAGCAGCTTGGAATGGGGACAGCCGTTGGTTCTAGCCAAAAACATTCAGTACTTC. Full variable domain (remainder filled in from reference TRBV5-1 and TRBJ2-4): KAGVTQTPRYLIKTRGQQVTLSCSPISGHRSVSWYQQTPGQGLQFLFEYFSETQRNKGNFPGRFSGRQFSNSRSEMNVSTLELGDSALYLCASSLEWGQPLVLAKNIQYFGAGTRLSVL.

The V call is TRBV27, the J call TRBJ2-7, with TRBD2 matching over 8 bases. This CDR3 is built from 14 residues. J gave up 2 bases and V 6 bases, and 6 bases lay outside the gene matches. CDR1 and CDR2 from the germline V gene are MNHEY and SMNVEV (reference sequence). Here the CDR3 reads CASSPLAAAYEQYF. In nucleotides, the CDR3 is TGTGCCAGCAGCCCACTAGCGGCAGCCTACGAGCAGTACTTC.

This chain connects TRBV7-6 to TRBJ1-5; D possibly corresponds to TRBD1 (5 bases). The CDR3 totals 15 residues. Trimming cost V 5 bases and J 1 base, with 12 bases left between them. The germline gives CDR1 SGHVS, CDR2 FNYEAQ. The CDR3 reads CASSPGGPSNQPQHF. The CDR3 bases are TGTGCCAGCAGCCCCGGGGGTCCCAGCAATCAGCCCCAGCATTTT.

The gene calls are TRBV10-3 and TRBJ2-7; TRBD1 aligns across 7 bases. The CDR3 runs 13 residues. Germline CDR1 reads ENHRY; CDR2 reads SYGVKD. Germline trimming cut 3 bases from V and 9 bases from J; bases unmatched to any gene: 8. CDR3 in DNA: TGTGCCATCAGTGACCCGACAGGGCTAGTGCAGTACTTC. Translation: CAISDPTGLVQYF.

This chain connects TRBV4-2 to TRBJ2-3; 9 bases are shared with TRBD2. CDR1 and CDR2 from the germline V gene are LGHNA and YNFKEQ. This CDR3 is built from 18 residues. The junction had 13 bases not matched to a gene; V was cut back by 1 base and J by 5 bases. This CDR3 is CASSQGPFGAGGIDTQYF. CDR3 in DNA: TGTGCCAGCAGCCAAGGGCCCTTTGGAGCGGGAGGAATAGATACGCAGTATTTT.

V gene TRBV5-4 combines with J gene TRBJ1-5; a possible D gene is TRBD1 (6 bases). The CDR3 length is 15 residues. V lost 1 base and J 3 bases, leaving 11 bases between the germline ends. In germline, CDR1 is SGHNT, CDR2 YYREEE (reference sequence). This chain's CDR3 is CASSLTGSPNQPQHF. The CDR3 bases are TGTGCCAGCAGCTTGACAGGGAGCCCCAATCAGCCCCAGCATTTT. Supplemented by reference TRBV5-4 and TRBJ1-5, the full variable domain reads ETGVTQSPTHLIKTRGQQVTLRCSSQSGHNTVSWYQQALGQGPQFIFQYYREEENGRGNFPPRFSGLQFPNYSSELNVNALELDDSALYLCASSLTGSPNQPQHFGDGTRLSIL.

The chain couples TRBV19 to TRBJ2-3; maybe TRBD1 (6 bases). The CDR3 covers 14 residues. Germline CDR1 reads LNHDA; CDR2 reads SQIVND (reference sequence). Deletions cut 1 base from V and 5 bases from J, with 10 bases between. This chain's CDR3 is CASSIGTVLDTQYF. The CDR3 bases are TGTGCCAGTAGTATAGGGACAGTTTTAGATACGCAGTATTTT.

This clone was seen once. This CDR3 is also generated by other DNA sequences in the sample. The V call is TRBV7-9, the J call TRBJ2-7; tentative D call: TRBD1 (6 bases). This CDR3 is built from 13 residues. With 5 bases removed from V and 3 bases from J, the gap between germline ends came to 11 bases. CDR1 is SEHNR and CDR2 is FQNEAQ in the germline V gene (reference sequence). In DNA, the CDR3 is TGTGCCAGCAGCCCAGGACAGTACTACGAGCAGTACTTC. Residues: CASSPGQYYEQYF.

The CDR3 spells CASSSLGGRYTGELFF. In DNA form, the CDR3 reads TGTGCCAGCAGCTCCCTGGGGGGGCGGTACACCGGGGAGCTGTTTTTT. The V and J genes are TRBV11-2 and TRBJ2-2; a weak D match, TRBD2 (7 bases). Germline values: CDR1 SGHAT, CDR2 FQNNGV. With 4 bases removed from V and 3 bases from J, the gap between germline ends came to 15 bases. CDR3 length: 16 amino acids.

The gene calls are TRBV5-4 and TRBJ1-1; 7 nucleotides line up with TRBD1. This CDR3 comprises 14 residues. Germline assignment: CDR1 SGHNT and CDR2 YYREEE (reference sequence). J was trimmed by 6 bases and V by 2 bases; bases with no gene match: 7. DNA for the CDR3: TGTGCCAGCAGCTTACAGGGGCCGGGGGCTGAAGCTTTCTTT. It yields the protein CASSLQGPGAEAFF.

The chain employs TRBV27 and TRBJ2-1, with 11 bases fitting TRBD2. CDR1 and CDR2 from the germline V gene are MNHEY and SMNVEV (reference sequence). The CDR3 is made up of 17 amino acids. The V segment lost 5 bases and the J segment 9 bases; nucleotides outside the gene matches: 15. CDR3 DNA: TGTGCCAGCAGTCCTCGAGGGGGTAGCGGGAGGGCCGGTGAGCAGTTCTTC. It is translated as CASSPRGGSGRAGEQFF.

On this clone itself: Compared with germline, one end of the junction differs, possibly owing to a read error. The chain employs TRBV6-5 and TRBJ1-1, with 8 nucleotides matching TRBD1. This CDR3 spans 14 amino acids. Germline V gene data show CDR1 as MNHEY and CDR2 as SVGAGI. CDR3 sequence: CASKLDRVKTEAFF. CDR3 nucleotide sequence: TGTGCCAGCAAGTTGGACAGGGTGAAGACTGAAGCTTTCTTT.

The CDR3: CASSQLLYGELFF. CDR3 bases: TGCGCCAGCAGCCAATTACTCTACGGGGAGCTGTTTTTT. This rearrangement joins TRBV4-3 to TRBJ2-2; D gene unclear. There are 13 residues in the CDR3. Trimming took 2 bases from V and 7 from J, leaving 8 bases between them. From germline, CDR1 is LGHNA and CDR2 YSLEER.

The CDR3 protein is CASSEFGQGYGYTF. The CDR3 nucleotides are TGTGCCAGCAGTGAATTTGGGCAGGGCTATGGCTACACCTTC. The J gene is TRBJ1-2, the V gene TRBV25-1; TRBD1 might be the D (5 bases). The V gene's germline CDR1 is MGHDK and CDR2 SYGVNS. Trimming cost V 1 base and J 4 bases, with 10 bases left between them. CDR3 length: 14 amino acids.

The CDR3 spells CASSLVKTPSGNTIYF. The CDR3 DNA reads as TGTGCCAGCAGTTTGGTCAAAACCCCGTCTGGAAACACCATATATTTT. The rearrangement joins TRBV28 to TRBJ1-3; D is unresolved. The V end lost 3 bases, the J end lost 1 base, and 13 bases lay between the germline ends. The CDR3 has 16 residues. The germline gives CDR1 MDHEN, CDR2 SYDVKM.

To note about this clone: Other nucleotide sequences from this sample produce the same CDR3. V gene TRBV5-1 combines with J gene TRBJ2-3, with 7 bases lining up with TRBD1. V was pared by 5 bases and J by 1 base, with 4 bases of the junction left unmatched. The CDR3 length is 14 residues. Germline V CDR1 and CDR2: SGHRS, YFSETQ. The CDR3 reads CASSSDRGTDTQYF. The CDR3 region has the DNA TGCGCCAGCAGTTCCGACAGGGGCACAGATACGCAGTATTTT. Combining the CDR3 with reference TRBV5-1 and TRBJ2-3 gives the whole variable domain KAGVTQTPRYLIKTRGQQVTLSCSPISGHRSVSWYQQTPGQGLQFLFEYFSETQRNKGNFPGRFSGRQFSNSRSEMNVSTLELGDSALYLCASSSDRGTDTQYFGPGTRLTVL.

V gene TRBV5-5 combines with J gene TRBJ1-2; 8 bases match TRBD1. V lost 4 bases to trimming and J lost 0 bases; unmatched junction nucleotides: 14. The germline CDR1 and CDR2 sequences are SGHKS and YYEKEE (reference sequence). The CDR3 contains 18 residues. CDR3 sequence: CASSPTATRTGTNYGYTF. The DNA of the CDR3 is TGTGCCAGCAGCCCAACCGCGACTCGGACAGGGACTAACTATGGCTACACCTTC. The whole variable domain, remainder taken from reference TRBV5-5 and TRBJ1-2, is DAGVTQSPTHLIKTRGQQVTLRCSPISGHKSVSWYQQVLGQGPQFIFQYYEKEERGRGNFPDRFSARQFPNYSSELNVNALLLGDSALYLCASSPTATRTGTNYGYTFGSGTRLTVV.

This sequence joins TRBV5-1 and TRBJ2-1, with 11 bases fitting TRBD1. CDR3 length: 17 residues. V was pared by 0 bases and J by 0 bases, with 2 bases of the junction left unmatched. The germline gives CDR1 SGHRS, CDR2 YFSETQ. The CDR3, as DNA: TGCGCCAGCAGCTTGGGAGGGACAGGGGGCTCCTACAATGAGCAGTTCTTC. Translation: CASSLGGTGGSYNEQFF.

The rearrangement links TRBV10-1 to TRBJ2-1; no clear D. The V end lost 4 bases, the J end lost 0 bases, and 10 bases lay between the germline ends. This CDR3 is built from 15 residues. In germline, CDR1 is WNHNN, CDR2 SYGVQD (reference sequence). The CDR3 DNA reads TGCGCCAGCAGTGCCGATCAGAGCTCCTACAATGAGCAGTTCTTC. Amino acids: CASSADQSSYNEQFF.

V gene TRBV28 combines with J gene TRBJ2-7; the D gene could be TRBD1 or TRBD2 (5 bases each). The CDR3 extends over 15 amino acids. V shed 3 bases and J shed 3 bases, with 15 bases lying between them. Per the germline V gene, CDR1 is MDHEN and CDR2 is SYDVKM. The CDR3 protein is CASSFHGQAVYEQYF. For the CDR3, the DNA is TGTGCCAGCAGTTTCCATGGACAAGCGGTCTACGAGCAGTACTTC.